The 26 T cell receptor beta chains listed next were all sequenced from one sample in a study of blood T cells in healthy people across ages. A second PCR of roughly 7 to 11 cycles used a sample-barcoded 5' primer and a J-beta primer mix. TCRdb passed the 5' RACE reads through MiXCR, listing each CDR3 protein once. The table shows some 1.5 million distinct CDR3 sequences, with 25% to 30% occurring only once. The sample consisted of blood. Every receptor here comes from a woman aged 25 to 39 in good health.

This chain links TRBV10-3 with TRBJ1-6, with 9 nucleotides matching TRBD1. This CDR3 comprises 17 residues. V shed 3 bases, J shed 7 bases, and the junction held 10 bases outside the gene matches. Germline V gene sequence: CDR1 ENHRY, CDR2 SYGVKD. Here the CDR3 DNA reads TGTGCCATCAGTGATTCCACCGGGACAGGGCTGAATTCACCCCTCCACTTT. This codes for CAISDSTGTGLNSPLHF.

To note about this clonotype: With a much larger clone just one base away, this may be a read error. The chain links TRBV7-2 to TRBJ2-4, with TRBD2 identical over 11 bases. The end of the DNA fits TRBJ2-7 better, so the J call may be wrong. Germline-derived CDR1 and CDR2 are SGHTA and FQGNSA. The CDR3 spans 17 residues. The CDR3 reads CASSLGGTSGTTYEQYF. The CDR3 DNA reads as TGTGCCAGCAGCTTAGGGGGGACTAGCGGTACCACCTACGAGCAGTACTTC.

This clonotype was counted at least ten times. The chain joins TRBV27 to TRBJ1-2; 8 positions match TRBD1. CDR1 MNHEY and CDR2 SMNVEV come from the germline V gene (reference sequence). V was pared by 2 bases and J by 4 bases, with 6 bases of the junction left unmatched. The CDR3 totals 15 residues. CDR3 sequence reads: CASSLGQGFRYGYTF. CDR3 in DNA: TGTGCCAGCAGTTTAGGACAGGGCTTTCGCTATGGCTACACCTTC.

This clonotype was observed a handful of times. In nucleotides, the CDR3 is TGTGCCAGCATCCGGCCACAGGTTGAAGCTTTCTTT. Its protein product is CASIRPQVEAFF. This chain uses TRBV3-1 with TRBJ1-1, with D possibly TRBD1 on 5 matching bases. The length of the CDR3 is 12 residues. The ends were cut back, 7 bases at V and 7 bases at J, with 13 bases in the middle. Germline CDR1 LGHDT, CDR2 YNNKEL (reference sequence). The full variable domain, completed using reference TRBV3-1 and TRBJ1-1, is DTAVSQTPKYLVTQMGNDKSIKCEQNLGHDTMYWYKQDSKKFLKIMFSYNNKELIINETVPNRFSPKSPDKAHLNLHINSLELGDSAVYFCASIRPQVEAFFGQGTRLTVV.

The genes are TRBV7-7 and TRBJ2-1; TRBD1 aligns across 10 bases. J lost 11 bases, V lost 11 bases, and 15 bases had no gene match. Germline CDR1 reads SSHAT; CDR2 reads FNYEAQ (reference sequence). The CDR3 is 14 residues long. The CDR3, as DNA: TGTGCCGGCTCCCCGGGACAGGGGCTTCATAAGCAGTTCTTC. Its translation is CAGSPGQGLHKQFF.

The chain carries TRBV20-1 and TRBJ1-2; D remains unclear. The CDR3 sequence is 13 residues long. V lost 5 bases and J lost 0, with 10 bases in between. Germline CDR1 and CDR2: DFQATT and SNEGSKA (reference sequence). For the CDR3, the DNA is TGCAGTGCTTCCGACCCTACTAACTATGGCTACACCTTC. Its translation: CSASDPTNYGYTF.

This sequence joins TRBV6-5 and TRBJ2-1; tentative D call: TRBD2 (6 bases). Trimming cost V 7 bases and J 9 bases, with 13 bases left between them. This CDR3 comprises 12 residues. CDR1 MNHEY and CDR2 SVGAGI come from the germline V gene. CDR3 sequence: CASTGDGGEQFF. The CDR3 nucleotides are TGTGCCAGCACCGGAGACGGGGGTGAGCAGTTCTTC.

This clonotype showed up many times. The CDR3 nucleotides read TGCAGTGCTAGAGGGCTGACCCCCTACGAGCAGTACTTC. Translation gives CSARGLTPYEQYF. V gene TRBV20-1 combines with J gene TRBJ2-7; D gene ambiguous. In germline, CDR1 is DFQATT, CDR2 SNEGSKA (reference sequence). The length of the CDR3 is 13 residues. The V end lost 1 base, the J end lost 2 bases, and 9 bases lay between the germline ends.

This clonotype has ten or more counts. V gene TRBV28 combines with J gene TRBJ2-5; no clear D gene. This CDR3 has 13 residues. CDR1 is MDHEN and CDR2 is SYDVKM in the germline V gene. Trimming cost V 3 bases and J 5 bases, with 10 bases left between them. The CDR3 sequence: CASSFPSEETQYF. The CDR3 DNA reads TGTGCCAGCAGTTTCCCTTCGGAGGAGACCCAGTACTTC. The whole variable domain, filled in from reference TRBV28 and TRBJ2-5, reads DVKVTQSSRYLVKRTGEKVFLECVQDMDHENMFWYRQDPGLGLRLIYFSYDVKMKEKGDIPEGYSVSREKKERFSLILESASTNQTSMYLCASSFPSEETQYFGPGTRLLVL.

The gene calls are TRBV4-2 and TRBJ2-5; 12 nucleotides agree with TRBD2. Germline CDR1 LGHNA, CDR2 YNFKEQ. V shed 0 bases, J shed 3 bases, and the junction held 8 bases outside the gene matches. The CDR3 has 18 residues. CDR3 protein: CASSQDPSGGAEKETQYF. The DNA of the CDR3 is TGTGCCAGCAGCCAAGACCCTAGCGGGGGGGCCGAAAAAGAGACCCAGTACTTC.

The chain joins TRBV20-1 to TRBJ2-1; D may be TRBD1 or TRBD2 (5 bases each). The V end was cut by 5 bases, the J end by 10 bases, with 18 bases between. The CDR3 covers 13 residues. CDR1 is DFQATT, CDR2 SNEGSKA, per germline (reference sequence). The CDR3 reads CSAYRDPGREQFF. CDR3 sequence (DNA): TGCAGTGCTTACCGGGACCCTGGAAGAGAGCAGTTCTTC.

In its sample, this clonotype was seen a few times. V and J are TRBV29-1 and TRBJ2-7, with D uncertain. The germline V gene has CDR1 SQVTM and CDR2 ANQGSEA. The V end lost 4 bases, the J end lost 2 bases, and 6 bases lay between the germline ends. This CDR3 is built from 11 residues. The CDR3 reads CSVVWTYEQYF. As DNA, the CDR3 is TGCAGCGTTGTTTGGACCTACGAGCAGTACTTC.

There are many counts of this clonotype. The chain joins TRBV27 to TRBJ2-7; TRBD2 matches 11 bases. Germline V gene lookup returns CDR1 MNHEY and CDR2 SMNVEV (reference sequence). The CDR3 is made up of 16 amino acids. J was trimmed by 2 bases and V by 3 bases; bases with no gene match: 6. The CDR3 loop reads CASSLEGSGRAYEQYF. Here the CDR3 DNA reads TGTGCCAGCAGTTTGGAAGGTAGCGGGAGGGCCTACGAGCAGTACTTC.

The chain combines TRBV5-1 with TRBJ1-1, with TRBD1 matching 8 bases. Germline V gene lookup returns CDR1 SGHRS and CDR2 YFSETQ. The CDR3 has 14 amino acids. J lost 5 bases, V lost 0 bases, and 3 bases had no gene match. Here the CDR3 DNA reads TGCGCCAGCAGCTTGGGGACAGGGAAAACTGAAGCTTTCTTT. Its translation: CASSLGTGKTEAFF.

This clonotype has at least ten counts. The V and J genes are TRBV7-2 and TRBJ1-2, with a tentative D call TRBD1 (5 bases). From germline, CDR1 is SGHTA and CDR2 FQGNSA. The CDR3 has 14 amino acids. V lost 2 bases and J 5 bases, leaving 12 bases between the germline ends. CDR3 region: CASSLQNRRYGYTF. The DNA for the CDR3 is TGTGCCAGCAGCTTACAGAACAGGCGATATGGCTACACCTTC.

J is TRBJ2-4 and V is TRBV7-2; D is possibly TRBD2 (5 bases). Trimming stripped 5 bases from V and 13 bases from J, with 18 bases between. Germline V gene sequence: CDR1 SGHTA, CDR2 FQGNSA. The CDR3 totals 13 residues. Written as DNA, the CDR3 is TGTGCCAGCAGCCAGGCGGAGGCCCTCGCGCAGTACTTC. This sequence encodes CASSQAEALAQYF.

In this sample, this clonotype turned up a few times. The chain has TRBV28 and TRBJ2-4; maybe TRBD2 (6 bases). Germline V gene data show CDR1 as MDHEN and CDR2 as SYDVKM. The CDR3 runs 15 residues. V was pared by 6 bases and J by 0 bases, with 12 bases between. CDR3 DNA: TGTGCCAGCAGCCCCTGGGGGGAAGCCAAAAACATTCAGTACTTC. Translated: CASSPWGEAKNIQYF.

In this sample, this clonotype turned up a few times. The rearrangement joins TRBV5-1 to TRBJ2-1; 10 bases agree with TRBD2. Trimming removed 4 bases from V and 8 bases from J; junction bases left unmatched: 12. Germline V CDR1 and CDR2: SGHRS, YFSETQ. The CDR3 is made up of 16 amino acids. CDR3 in amino acids: CASSPPSGTSDDEQFF. The CDR3 nucleotides read TGCGCCAGCAGCCCCCCATCCGGGACTAGCGATGATGAGCAGTTCTTC.

This clonotype appeared a few times. The chain uses TRBV12-3 or TRBV12-4 and TRBJ2-5; D may be TRBD1 (6 bases). Trimming removed 6 bases from V and 11 bases from J, with 19 bases in between. The CDR3 has 13 amino acids. CDR3 loop: CASRNTGSNEQYF. In nucleotides, the CDR3 is TGTGCCAGCAGGAATACAGGGAGCAATGAGCAGTACTTC.

This clonotype has a handful of counts. V gene TRBV5-1 combines with J gene TRBJ1-2; 7 positions agree with TRBD1. In germline, CDR1 is SGHRS, CDR2 YFSETQ. CDR3 size: 16 residues. V dropped 4 bases and J dropped 2; count of bases not matched to a gene: 11. The CDR3 loop reads CASSRGQVLLNYGYTF. The CDR3 coding sequence is TGCGCCAGCAGCCGAGGACAGGTGCTTCTCAACTATGGCTACACCTTC.

The rearrangement joins TRBV28 to TRBJ1-3; TRBD1 matches 8 bases. The CDR3 is 15 amino acids. Germline lookup yields CDR1 MDHEN and CDR2 SYDVKM. V was pared by 5 bases and J by 3 bases, with 6 bases of the junction left unmatched. CDR3 region: CASSKAGTGGNTIYF. The CDR3 DNA reads TGTGCCAGCAGTAAGGCAGGGACAGGTGGAAACACCATATATTTT.

Points on this clonotype: This clone may be a read error of a much larger clone one base away. This rearrangement joins TRBV15 to TRBJ2-3; 8 nucleotides align to TRBD2. The CDR3 has 13 residues. Germline assignment: CDR1 LNHNV and CDR2 YYDKDF (reference sequence). The CDR3 here is CSTSKRGTDTQYF. As DNA, the CDR3 is TGTTCCACCAGCAAGCGGGGGACAGATACGCAGTATTTT.

V usage is TRBV2 and J usage is TRBJ1-2; D is unresolved. The CDR3 consists of 13 residues. V was cut by 7 bases and J by 1 base, with 10 bases left in between. CDR1 is SNHLY, CDR2 FYNNEI, per germline. The CDR3 reads CASNLMSNYGYTF. CDR3 nucleotides: TGTGCCAGCAACCTAATGAGTAACTATGGCTACACCTTC.

V is TRBV4-3 and J is TRBJ2-3; D unclear. V was cut by 1 base and J by 4 bases, with 9 bases left in between. Germline V CDR1 and CDR2: LGHNA, YSLEER. The CDR3 has 14 amino acids. CDR3: CASSQALLSDTQYF. The CDR3 nucleotides read TGCGCCAGCAGCCAAGCGCTACTCTCAGATACGCAGTATTTT.

V usage is TRBV30 and J usage is TRBJ2-5; the match to TRBD1 covers 9 bases. In germline, CDR1 is GTSNPN, CDR2 SVGIG (reference sequence). CDR3 size: 14 residues. The V gene end was trimmed by 5 bases and the J gene end by 4 bases; junction bases not matched to a gene: 8. This CDR3 is CAWSRTGEGETQYF. The CDR3, as DNA: TGTGCCTGGTCCAGGACAGGGGAGGGAGAGACCCAGTACTTC.

This chain joins TRBV4-3 and TRBJ1-4, with unresolved D. This CDR3 region has 12 residues. The germline CDR1 and CDR2 sequences are LGHNA and YSLEER. V dropped 0 bases and J dropped 7 bases, with 3 bases sitting between them. The CDR3 region is CASSQDTEKLFF. CDR3 in DNA: TGCGCCAGCAGCCAAGATACTGAAAAACTGTTTTTT.